What follows is one T cell receptor beta chain and its context. The data were obtained in a study of shared clonotypes between healthy human individuals. Replicate PCRs run on unsorted PBMC used approximately 300 ng DNA, which was around 30,000 T cell genomes. Method: immunoSEQ multiplex PCR; TCRdb's copy keeps in-frame clones and lacks some. The data hold fewer than 600,000 clones, with 70% to 80% observed a single time. CDR3 size: 15 residues. Germline CDR1 MDHEN, CDR2 SYDVKM. V lost 4 bases and J lost 3, with 14 bases in between. The genes are TRBV28 and TRBJ2-3; tentative D call: TRBD2 (6 bases). The sequenced sample was PBMCs. The TCR was taken from a woman between 40 and 50 years old in good health. Some clones in this sample may be carry-over from other donors' samples. This CDR3 is CASSSLALGTDTQYF. The CDR3 region has the DNA TGTGCCAGCAGTTCGCTAGCGCTCGGGACAGATACGCAGTATTTT.